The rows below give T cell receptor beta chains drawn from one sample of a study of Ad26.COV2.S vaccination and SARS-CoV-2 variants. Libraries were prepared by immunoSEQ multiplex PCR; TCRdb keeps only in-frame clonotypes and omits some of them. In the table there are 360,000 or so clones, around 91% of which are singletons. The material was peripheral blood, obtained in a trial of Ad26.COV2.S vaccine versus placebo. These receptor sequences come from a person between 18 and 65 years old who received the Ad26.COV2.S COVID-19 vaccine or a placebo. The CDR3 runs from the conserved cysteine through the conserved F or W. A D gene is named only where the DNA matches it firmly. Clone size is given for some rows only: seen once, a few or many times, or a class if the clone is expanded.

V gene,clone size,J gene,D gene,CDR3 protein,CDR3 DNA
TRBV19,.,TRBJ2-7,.,CASSIDSPNYEQYF,TGTGCCAGTAGTATAGACAGTCCTAACTACGAGCAGTACTTC
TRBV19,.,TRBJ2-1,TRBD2,CASSSGSGRASVYEQFF,TGTGCCAGTAGTAGCGGTAGCGGGAGGGCCTCGGTTTATGAGCAGTTCTTC
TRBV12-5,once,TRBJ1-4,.,CASGLVPGPPPTNEKLFF,TGTGCTAGTGGTTTGGTACCGGGCCCTCCACCAACTAATGAAAAACTGTTTTTT
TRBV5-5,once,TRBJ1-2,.,CASSLARQPNYGYTF,TGTGCCAGCAGCTTGGCCAGACAGCCTAACTATGGCTACACCTTC
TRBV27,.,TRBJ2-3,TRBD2,CASSRGGEFTDTQYF,TGTGCCAGCAGTCGGGGAGGGGAGTTTACAGATACGCAGTATTTT
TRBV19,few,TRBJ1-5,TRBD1,CASSLQQGNGNQPQHF,TGTGCCAGTAGTCTCCAACAGGGGAATGGCAATCAGCCCCAGCATTTT
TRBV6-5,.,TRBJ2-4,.,CASRPLIQDENIQYF,TGTGCCAGCAGACCACTGATCCAGGACGAGAACATTCAGTACTTC
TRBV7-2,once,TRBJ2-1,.,CASSLMSEQFF,TGTGCCAGCAGCTTGATGTCTGAGCAGTTCTTC
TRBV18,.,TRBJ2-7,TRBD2,CASSRGLAGGPYEQYF,TGTGCCAGCTCACGAGGACTAGCGGGAGGTCCCTACGAGCAGTACTTC
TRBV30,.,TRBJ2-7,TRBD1,CAWSGYRGSYEQYF,TGTGCCTGGAGTGGGTACAGGGGTTCCTACGAGCAGTACTTC
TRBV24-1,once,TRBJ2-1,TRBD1,CATSARGPYNEQFF,TGTGCCACCAGCGCCAGGGGGCCTTACAATGAGCAGTTCTTC
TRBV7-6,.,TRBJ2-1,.,CASSLEAPVSYNEQFF,TGTGCCAGCAGCTTAGAAGCTCCTGTCTCCTACAATGAGCAGTTCTTC
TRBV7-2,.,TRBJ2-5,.,CASSRTLQPEETQYF,TGTGCCAGCAGTCGCACGCTTCAACCCGAAGAGACCCAGTACTTC
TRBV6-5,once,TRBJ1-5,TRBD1,CASRPQGAPNQPQHF,TGTGCCAGCAGACCACAGGGGGCGCCCAATCAGCCCCAGCATTTT
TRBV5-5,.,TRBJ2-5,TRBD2,CASSPSSGLAQETQYF,TGTGCCAGCAGCCCTTCTAGCGGACTAGCCCAAGAGACCCAGTACTTC
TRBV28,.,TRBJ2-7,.,CASSLPGSYEQYF,TGTGCCAGCAGCCTCCCAGGGTCCTACGAGCAGTACTTC
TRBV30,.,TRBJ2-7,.,CAWSVFAGMISEQYF,TGTGCCTGGAGTGTATTTGCGGGAATGATCTCCGAGCAGTACTTC
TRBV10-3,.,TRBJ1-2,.,CAISDTGNGYTF,TGTGCCATCAGTGATACAGGGAATGGCTACACCTTC
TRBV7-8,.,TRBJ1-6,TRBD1,CASSRTGDNSPLHF,TGTGCCAGCAGCCGGACAGGGGATAATTCACCCCTCCACTTT
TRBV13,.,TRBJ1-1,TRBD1,CASRGQETNTEAFF,TGTGCCAGCAGGGGACAGGAAACGAACACTGAAGCTTTCTTT
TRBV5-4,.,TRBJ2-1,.,CASRLAVDNEQFF,TGTGCCAGCAGGTTAGCGGTAGACAATGAGCAGTTCTTC
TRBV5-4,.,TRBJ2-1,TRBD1,CASSLGSSGTGFNEQFF,TGTGCCAGCAGCTTGGGGTCCTCCGGGACAGGCTTCAATGAGCAGTTCTTC
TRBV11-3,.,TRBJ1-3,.,CASSSGPGNTIYF,TGTGCCAGCAGCTCAGGACCTGGAAACACCATATATTTT
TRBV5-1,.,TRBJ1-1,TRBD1,CASSWTGGAGTEAFF,TGCGCCAGCAGCTGGACAGGGGGCGCAGGCACTGAAGCTTTCTTT
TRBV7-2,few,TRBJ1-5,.,CASSLVSNQPQHF,TGTGCCAGCAGCTTAGTTAGCAATCAGCCCCAGCATTTT
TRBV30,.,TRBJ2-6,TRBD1,CAWGDRAGANVLTF,TGTGCCTGGGGGGACAGGGCCGGGGCCAACGTCCTGACTTTC
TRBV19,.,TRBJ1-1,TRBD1,CASSPGGRKGPEAFF,TGTGCCAGTAGTCCAGGGGGACGGAAGGGGCCTGAAGCTTTCTTT
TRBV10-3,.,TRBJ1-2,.,CAISDKKAGHGYTF,TGTGCCATCAGTGATAAGAAAGCAGGGCACGGCTACACCTTC
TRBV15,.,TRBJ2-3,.,CATSRAGVIDTQYF,TGTGCCACCAGCAGAGCGGGCGTGATAGATACGCAGTATTTT
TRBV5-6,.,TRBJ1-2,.,CASSLGPGVNYGYTF,TGTGCCAGCAGCTTGGGGCCAGGGGTCAACTATGGCTACACCTTC
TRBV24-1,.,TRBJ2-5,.,CATSDPWTGTQGTQYF,TGTGCCACCAGTGACCCCTGGACCGGGACCCAGGGGACCCAGTACTTC
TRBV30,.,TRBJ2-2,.,CAWSVLRNGELFF,TGTGCCTGGAGTGTACTAAGGAACGGGGAGCTGTTTTTT
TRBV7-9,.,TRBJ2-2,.,CASSLLTGTNTGELFF,TGTGCCAGCAGCTTACTTACAGGGACGAACACCGGGGAGCTGTTTTTT
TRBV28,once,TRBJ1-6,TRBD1,CARDRENSYNSPLHF,TGTGCCAGGGACAGGGAGAACTCCTATAATTCACCCCTCCACTTT
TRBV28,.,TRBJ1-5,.,CASSFTYSNQPQHF,TGTGCCAGCAGTTTCACATATAGCAATCAGCCCCAGCATTTT
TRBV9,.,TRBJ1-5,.,CASSAADHQPQHF,TGTGCCAGCAGCGCGGCTGACCATCAGCCCCAGCATTTT
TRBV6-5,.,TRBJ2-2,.,CASSYSWSGGSGELFF,TGTGCCAGCAGTTACAGCTGGTCGGGTGGCTCCGGGGAGCTGTTTTTT
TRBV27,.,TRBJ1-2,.,CASSFRENYGYTF,TGTGCCAGCAGTTTTAGGGAGAACTATGGCTACACCTTC
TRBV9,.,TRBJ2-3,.,CASSVANGVTDTQYF,TGTGCCAGCAGCGTAGCTAACGGGGTTACAGATACGCAGTATTTT
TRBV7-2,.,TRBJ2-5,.,CASSLAGGAETQYF,TGTGCCAGCAGCTTAGCTGGGGGCGCCGAGACCCAGTACTTC
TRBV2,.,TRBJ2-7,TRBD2,CASSEWGGSYEQYF,TGTGCCAGCAGTGAGTGGGGGGGCTCCTACGAGCAGTACTTC
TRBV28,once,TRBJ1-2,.,CASSPSQGGKNGYTF,TGTGCCAGCAGTCCCAGTCAAGGGGGAAAGAATGGCTACACCTTC
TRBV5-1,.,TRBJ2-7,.,CASSSGHGQTYEQYF,TGCGCCAGCAGCTCAGGGCATGGACAGACCTACGAGCAGTACTTC
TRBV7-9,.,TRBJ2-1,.,CASSLGSVEQFF,TGTGCCAGCAGCTTAGGAAGCGTGGAGCAGTTCTTC
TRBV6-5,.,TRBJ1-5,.,CASRERNQPQHF,TGTGCCAGCAGGGAGAGAAATCAGCCCCAGCATTTT
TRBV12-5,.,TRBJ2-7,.,CASGLVTVPGQYEQYF,TGTGCTAGTGGTTTGGTAACTGTTCCGGGGCAGTACGAGCAGTACTTC
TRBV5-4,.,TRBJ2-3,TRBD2,CASRAGSGSITDTQYF,TGTGCCAGCCGGGCGGGAAGCGGGAGTATTACAGATACGCAGTATTTT
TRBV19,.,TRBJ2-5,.,CASSIGGETQYF,TGTGCCAGTAGTATTGGAGGGGAGACCCAGTACTTC
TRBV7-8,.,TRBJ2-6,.,CASSLVGGSGANVLTF,TGTGCCAGCAGCTTAGTCGGCGGGTCCGGGGCCAACGTCCTGACTTTC
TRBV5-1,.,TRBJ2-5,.,CASSLPKETQYF,TGCGCCAGCAGCTTACCTAAAGAGACCCAGTACTTC
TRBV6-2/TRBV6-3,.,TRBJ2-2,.,CASSLAATGTGELFF,TGTGCCAGCAGTTTGGCGGCGACGGGCACCGGGGAGCTGTTTTTT
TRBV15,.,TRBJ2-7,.,CATSRDVGAGTYEQYF,TGTGCCACCAGCAGAGATGTGGGAGCCGGGACCTACGAGCAGTACTTC
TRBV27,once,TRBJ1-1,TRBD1,CASRLQGDTEAFF,TGTGCCAGCAGGCTACAGGGGGACACTGAAGCTTTCTTT
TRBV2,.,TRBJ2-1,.,CASSPSPSMNEQFF,TGTGCCAGCAGTCCTTCCCCCTCGATGAATGAGCAGTTCTTC